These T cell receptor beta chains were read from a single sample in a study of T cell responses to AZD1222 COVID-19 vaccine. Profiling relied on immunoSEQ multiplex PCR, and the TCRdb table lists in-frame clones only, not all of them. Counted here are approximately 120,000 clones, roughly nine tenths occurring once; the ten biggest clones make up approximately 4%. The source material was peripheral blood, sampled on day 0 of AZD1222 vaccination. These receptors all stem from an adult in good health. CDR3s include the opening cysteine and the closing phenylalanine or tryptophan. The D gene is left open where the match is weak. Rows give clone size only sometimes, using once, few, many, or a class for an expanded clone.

CDR3nt: TGCGCCAGCAGCTTGGAAGCGTATGGCTACACCTTC
CDR3aa: CASSLEAYGYTF
abundance: .
d_gene: .
j_gene: TRBJ1-2
v_gene: TRBV5-1

CDR3nt: TGTGCCAGCAGTCCAACGGGACAGGGGGGATTTAATTCACCCCTCCACTTT
CDR3aa: CASSPTGQGGFNSPLHF
abundance: .
d_gene: TRBD1
j_gene: TRBJ1-6
v_gene: TRBV6-6

CDR3nt: TGTGCCAGCAGCCAGGACAGGAATCAGCCCCAGCATTTT
CDR3aa: CASSQDRNQPQHF
abundance: once
d_gene: TRBD1
j_gene: TRBJ1-5
v_gene: TRBV4-2

CDR3nt: TGTGCCAGTAGTATAGCCCAGGGAAACTATGGCTACACCTTC
CDR3aa: CASSIAQGNYGYTF
abundance: .
d_gene: .
j_gene: TRBJ1-2
v_gene: TRBV19

CDR3nt: TGTGCCAGCGAGGGGATAGCGGGGAACACCGGGGAGCTGTTTTTT
CDR3aa: CASEGIAGNTGELFF
abundance: .
d_gene: TRBD2
j_gene: TRBJ2-2
v_gene: TRBV3-1/TRBV3-2

CDR3nt: TGTGCCAGCAGAGAGCAGGGGGAGCCCACAGATACGCAGTATTTT
CDR3aa: CASREQGEPTDTQYF
abundance: .
d_gene: TRBD1
j_gene: TRBJ2-3
v_gene: TRBV6-6

CDR3nt: TGTGCCTGGGGACAGGGCAGCGGCTACACCTTC
CDR3aa: CAWGQGSGYTF
abundance: once
d_gene: TRBD1
j_gene: TRBJ1-2
v_gene: TRBV30

CDR3nt: TGTGCCAGCAGCTATGGACAGGGCTCCTACGAGCAGTACTTC
CDR3aa: CASSYGQGSYEQYF
abundance: .
d_gene: TRBD1
j_gene: TRBJ2-7
v_gene: TRBV6-5

CDR3nt: TGCGCCAGCAGCCAAGACCGGGGACTGTATGGCGCTGAAGCTTTCTTT
CDR3aa: CASSQDRGLYGAEAFF
abundance: .
d_gene: .
j_gene: TRBJ1-1
v_gene: TRBV4-3

CDR3nt: TGTGCCAGCAGTTTATTGTTTACCGGGGAGCTGTTTTTT
CDR3aa: CASSLLFTGELFF
abundance: .
d_gene: .
j_gene: TRBJ2-2
v_gene: TRBV27

CDR3nt: TGTGCCACCAGCGAGATAAGACAGGGGGCTGAAGCTTTCTTT
CDR3aa: CATSEIRQGAEAFF
abundance: .
d_gene: TRBD1
j_gene: TRBJ1-1
v_gene: TRBV15

CDR3nt: TGTGCCAGCAGCTTGTCAGCAGACTATGGCTACACCTTC
CDR3aa: CASSLSADYGYTF
abundance: .
d_gene: .
j_gene: TRBJ1-2
v_gene: TRBV5-6

CDR3nt: TGTGCCATCAGTGATACCAGGGACGGCTATGGCTACACCTTC
CDR3aa: CAISDTRDGYGYTF
abundance: once
d_gene: .
j_gene: TRBJ1-2
v_gene: TRBV10-3

CDR3nt: TGTGCCAGCAGTCGGAACCCCGAGGGGAGCTCCTACGAGCAGTACTTC
CDR3aa: CASSRNPEGSSYEQYF
abundance: .
d_gene: .
j_gene: TRBJ2-7
v_gene: TRBV27

CDR3nt: TGTGCCAGTAGTATAGGAGCTGGGAATCAGCCCCAGCATTTT
CDR3aa: CASSIGAGNQPQHF
abundance: .
d_gene: .
j_gene: TRBJ1-5
v_gene: TRBV19

CDR3nt: TGTGCTAGTGGTCCCCGACAGGGGGCCGCTTTCTTT
CDR3aa: CASGPRQGAAFF
abundance: .
d_gene: TRBD1
j_gene: TRBJ1-1
v_gene: TRBV12-5

CDR3nt: TGTGCCTCCTCCGGGGCGGAGAACACTGAAGCTTTCTTT
CDR3aa: CASSGAENTEAFF
abundance: .
d_gene: .
j_gene: TRBJ1-1
v_gene: TRBV2

CDR3nt: TGCAGTGCTAGTGCCTCCATCGATACGCAGTATTTT
CDR3aa: CSASASIDTQYF
abundance: .
d_gene: .
j_gene: TRBJ2-3
v_gene: TRBV20-1

CDR3nt: TGTGCCAGCAGCTTGAGGGGAGCGGGAGGGGTCGATGAGCAGTTCTTC
CDR3aa: CASSLRGAGGVDEQFF
abundance: .
d_gene: TRBD2
j_gene: TRBJ2-1
v_gene: TRBV11-2

CDR3nt: TGTGCCATCAGTTCGACAGGGGTGAGCACTGAAGCTTTCTTT
CDR3aa: CAISSTGVSTEAFF
abundance: .
d_gene: TRBD1
j_gene: TRBJ1-1
v_gene: TRBV10-3

CDR3nt: TGTGCCAGCAACATAGAGGGGGCTGGCTATGGCTACACCTTC
CDR3aa: CASNIEGAGYGYTF
abundance: .
d_gene: TRBD1
j_gene: TRBJ1-2
v_gene: TRBV2

CDR3nt: TGTGCCAGCAGCTTAAATTCACCCCTCCACTTT
CDR3aa: CASSLNSPLHF
abundance: .
d_gene: .
j_gene: TRBJ1-6
v_gene: TRBV7-9

CDR3nt: TGTGCCATCAAAGGGACCGTTAGCACAGATACGCAGTATTTT
CDR3aa: CAIKGTVSTDTQYF
abundance: .
d_gene: .
j_gene: TRBJ2-3
v_gene: TRBV10-3

CDR3nt: TGTGCCAGTCTGGAACCGAACTCCTACGAGCAGTACTTC
CDR3aa: CASLEPNSYEQYF
abundance: .
d_gene: .
j_gene: TRBJ2-7
v_gene: TRBV19

CDR3nt: TGTGCCAGCAGCGTAGGGTCCGACCAAGGAAACACCATATATTTT
CDR3aa: CASSVGSDQGNTIYF
abundance: .
d_gene: .
j_gene: TRBJ1-3
v_gene: TRBV9

CDR3nt: TGTGCCACCAGTGATTATCGAAGGGAAAGCGGCGATGAGCAGTTCTTC
CDR3aa: CATSDYRRESGDEQFF
abundance: .
d_gene: .
j_gene: TRBJ2-1
v_gene: TRBV24-1

CDR3nt: TGTGCCAGCAGCCCCCGCGGGACAGCCGTCTTTGGGGAGCAGTACTTC
CDR3aa: CASSPRGTAVFGEQYF
abundance: .
d_gene: .
j_gene: TRBJ2-7
v_gene: TRBV5-6

CDR3nt: TGCAGCGTTGCGGAGACTAGCGGCTCCTACGAGCAGTACTTC
CDR3aa: CSVAETSGSYEQYF
abundance: .
d_gene: TRBD2
j_gene: TRBJ2-7
v_gene: TRBV29-1

CDR3nt: TGTGCCAGCTCACCCCGACAGGGAACCCCCCCGGGACTAGCGGATCCCTACAATGAGCAGTTCTTC
CDR3aa: CASSPRQGTPPGLADPYNEQFF
abundance: once
d_gene: TRBD2
j_gene: TRBJ2-1
v_gene: TRBV18

CDR3nt: TGTGCCAGTAGTATAGGCGGGAGGCAGTACAATGAGCAGTTCTTC
CDR3aa: CASSIGGRQYNEQFF
abundance: .
d_gene: TRBD2
j_gene: TRBJ2-1
v_gene: TRBV19

CDR3nt: TGTGCCTGGAGTGTACAGGGGCGCTATGGCTACACCTTC
CDR3aa: CAWSVQGRYGYTF
abundance: .
d_gene: TRBD1
j_gene: TRBJ1-2
v_gene: TRBV30

CDR3nt: TGTGCTAGTGGTTTGAAGCTGAACACTGAAGCTTTCTTT
CDR3aa: CASGLKLNTEAFF
abundance: .
d_gene: .
j_gene: TRBJ1-1
v_gene: TRBV12-5

CDR3nt: TGTGCCAGCAGCCAAGATGTGGCGGGAGTTCAGACAGATACGCAGTATTTT
CDR3aa: CASSQDVAGVQTDTQYF
abundance: .
d_gene: TRBD2
j_gene: TRBJ2-3
v_gene: TRBV3-1/TRBV3-2

CDR3nt: TGTGCCAGCAGTCGAGGGGCAGCCGATAATTCACCCCTCCACTTT
CDR3aa: CASSRGAADNSPLHF
abundance: .
d_gene: .
j_gene: TRBJ1-6
v_gene: TRBV7-2

CDR3nt: TGTGCCCACGGTGAGCAGTTCTTC
CDR3aa: CAHGEQFF
abundance: .
d_gene: .
j_gene: TRBJ2-1
v_gene: TRBV3-1/TRBV3-2